Sequencing of this T cell receptor (beta chain) was carried out in a study of breast tumors, draining lymph nodes, adjacent tissues. Findings of the study overall: Tumors had less TCR diversity than lymph nodes, more than nontumor tissue. Tumor and nontumor repertoires were significantly more similar in luminal-like than in basal-like breast cancer.

Samples came from axillary lymph nodes draining the breast cancer. TCRdb ran MiXCR on the multiplex PCR reads and lists one entry per CDR3 protein. The sample shows about 130,000 distinct CDR3 sequences, about 20% of them seen only once. The table lists this clonotype with many counts. Its antigen is still unknown. The specimen sequenced was axillary lymph node tissue. This receptor was identified in a female donor with breast cancer. Some clones in this sample may be carry-over from other donors' samples.

CDR3 sequence: CASSPGPGNQPQHF. CDR3 nucleotides: TGTGCCAGCAGCCCGGGACCAGGCAATCAGCCCCAGCATTTT. This sequence joins TRBV2 and TRBJ1-5, with D tentatively TRBD1 (5 bases). This CDR3 is built from 14 residues. The germline V and J ends were trimmed by 6 bases and 2 bases, with 11 bases remaining between them. CDR1 and CDR2 from the germline V gene are SNHLY and FYNNEI.